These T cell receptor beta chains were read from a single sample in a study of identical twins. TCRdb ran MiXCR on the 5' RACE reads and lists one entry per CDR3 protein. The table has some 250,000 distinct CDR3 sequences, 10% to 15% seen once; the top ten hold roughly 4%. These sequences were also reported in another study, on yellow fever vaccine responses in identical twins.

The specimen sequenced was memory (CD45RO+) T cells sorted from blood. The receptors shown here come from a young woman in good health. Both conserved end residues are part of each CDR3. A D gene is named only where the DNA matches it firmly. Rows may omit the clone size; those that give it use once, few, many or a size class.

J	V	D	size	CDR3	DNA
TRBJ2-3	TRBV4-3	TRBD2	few	CASSQEAGGSRDTQYF	TGCGCCAGCAGCCAAGAAGCTGGCGGGAGTCGGGATACGCAGTATTTT
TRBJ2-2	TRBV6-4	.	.	CASPTGVGTGELFF	TGTGCCAGTCCCACGGGAGTCGGGACCGGGGAGCTGTTTTTT
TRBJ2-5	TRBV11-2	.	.	CASSLGGWSGPGQETQYF	TGTGCCAGCAGCTTAGGAGGTTGGAGCGGACCTGGACAAGAGACCCAGTACTTC
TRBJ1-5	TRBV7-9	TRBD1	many	CASSLSTGGLQPQHF	TGTGCCAGCAGCCTGAGTACAGGGGGCCTTCAGCCCCAGCATTTT
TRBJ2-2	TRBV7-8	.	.	CASSLESAALTGELFF	TGTGCCAGCAGCTTAGAGTCCGCCGCCTTGACCGGGGAGCTGTTTTTT
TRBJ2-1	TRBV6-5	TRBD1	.	CASSYGTGGIEQFF	TGTGCCAGCAGTTACGGGACAGGGGGAATTGAGCAGTTCTTC
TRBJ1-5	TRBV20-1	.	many	CSAREGPNSNQPQHF	TGCAGTGCTAGAGAGGGCCCGAATAGCAATCAGCCCCAGCATTTT
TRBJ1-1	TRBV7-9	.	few	CASSSPGSNTEAFF	TGTGCCAGCAGCTCCCCCGGGAGTAACACTGAAGCTTTCTTT
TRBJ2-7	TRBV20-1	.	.	CSARGGPNYNYEQYF	TGCAGTGCTAGGGGGGGGCCCAATTATAACTACGAGCAGTACTTC
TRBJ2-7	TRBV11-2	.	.	CASSPRGTITEQYF	TGTGCCAGCAGCCCGAGAGGGACAATTACCGAGCAGTACTTC
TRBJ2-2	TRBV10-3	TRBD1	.	CAISGQGIAGELFF	TGTGCCATCAGTGGACAGGGGATTGCCGGGGAGCTGTTTTTT
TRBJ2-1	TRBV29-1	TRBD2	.	CSVESGGAGKQFF	TGCAGCGTTGAGAGCGGGGGGGCGGGAAAGCAGTTCTTC
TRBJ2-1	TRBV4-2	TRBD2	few	CASSQDRRLAGAPNEQFF	TGTGCCAGCAGCCAAGATCGGAGACTAGCGGGAGCCCCCAATGAGCAGTTCTTC
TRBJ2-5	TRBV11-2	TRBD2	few	CASSSTSGRQTQYF	TGTGCCAGCAGCTCGACTAGCGGGAGACAGACCCAGTACTTC
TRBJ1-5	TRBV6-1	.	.	CASQRGVGNQPQHF	TGTGCCAGCCAACGGGGGGTCGGCAATCAGCCCCAGCATTTT
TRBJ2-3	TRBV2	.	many	CASSVTDTQYF	TGTGCCAGCAGTGTAACAGATACGCAGTATTTT
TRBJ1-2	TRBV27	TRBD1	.	CASRGTGTAYGYTF	TGTGCCAGCAGGGGTACAGGGACAGCCTATGGCTACACCTTC
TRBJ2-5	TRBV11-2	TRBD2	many	CASSLGERGMETQYF	TGTGCCAGCAGCTTAGGGGAGCGGGGTATGGAGACCCAGTACTTC
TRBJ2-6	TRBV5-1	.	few	CASSLLVSGANVLTF	TGCGCCAGCAGCTTGTTGGTCTCTGGGGCCAACGTCCTGACTTTC
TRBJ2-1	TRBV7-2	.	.	CASSPGRRDEQFF	TGTGCCAGCAGCCCGGGCCGGAGGGATGAGCAGTTCTTC
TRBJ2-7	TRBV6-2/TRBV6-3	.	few	CASSYPLPSREQYF	TGTGCCAGCAGTTACCCTTTGCCGTCGAGGGAGCAGTACTTC
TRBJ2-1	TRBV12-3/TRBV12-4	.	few	CASSQNRASSYNEQFF	TGTGCCAGCAGCCAAAACAGGGCGAGCTCCTACAATGAGCAGTTCTTC
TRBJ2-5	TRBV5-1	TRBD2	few	CASSRRTSGQETQYF	TGCGCCAGCAGCAGAAGGACTAGCGGCCAAGAGACCCAGTACTTC
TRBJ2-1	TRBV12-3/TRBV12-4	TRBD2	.	CASTLLAGGHEQFF	TGTGCCAGCACCCTTCTAGCGGGGGGGCATGAGCAGTTCTTC
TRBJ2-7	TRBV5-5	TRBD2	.	CASSWGSTSGRYEQYF	TGTGCCAGCAGCTGGGGCTCGACTAGCGGGAGGTACGAGCAGTACTTC
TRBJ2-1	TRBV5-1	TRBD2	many	CASSLRSSGGADNEQFF	TGCGCCAGCAGCTTGCGGTCTAGCGGGGGGGCCGACAATGAGCAGTTCTTC
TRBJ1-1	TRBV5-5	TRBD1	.	CASILRTGGLNTEAFF	TGTGCCAGCATATTAAGGACAGGGGGCCTGAACACTGAAGCTTTCTTT
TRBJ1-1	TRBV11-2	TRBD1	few	CASSSRDSWATEAFF	TGTGCCAGCAGCTCTAGGGACAGCTGGGCCACTGAAGCTTTCTTT
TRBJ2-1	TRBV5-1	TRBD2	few	CASSSGTSGRGRYNEQFF	TGCGCCAGCAGCTCTGGGACTAGCGGGAGGGGACGATACAATGAGCAGTTCTTC
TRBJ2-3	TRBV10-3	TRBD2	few	CAISDLAERRRTDTQYF	TGTGCCATCAGTGACCTAGCGGAGCGGAGGCGCACAGATACGCAGTATTTT
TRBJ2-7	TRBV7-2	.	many	CASSSTGYEQYF	TGTGCCAGCAGCTCCACCGGTTACGAGCAGTACTTC
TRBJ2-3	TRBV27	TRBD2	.	CASSLREGRTDTQYF	TGTGCCAGCAGTTTGCGGGAGGGCCGAACAGATACGCAGTATTTT
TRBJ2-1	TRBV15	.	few	CATSRDRIGLREQFF	TGTGCCACCAGCAGAGATCGAATCGGACTGAGGGAGCAGTTCTTC
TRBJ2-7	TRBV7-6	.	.	CASSPLRGPITYEQYF	TGTGCCAGCAGCCCGCTGAGGGGTCCTATTACCTACGAGCAGTACTTC
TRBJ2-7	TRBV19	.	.	CASSRSVGAYEQYF	TGTGCCAGTAGCAGAAGCGTAGGGGCCTACGAGCAGTACTTC
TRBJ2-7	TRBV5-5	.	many	CASSISYEQYF	TGTGCCAGCAGCATCTCCTACGAGCAGTACTTC
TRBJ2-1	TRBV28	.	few	CASSLYGGSGNEQFF	TGTGCCAGCAGTTTATATGGGGGTTCGGGGAATGAGCAGTTCTTC
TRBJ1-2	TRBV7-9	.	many	CASSPRQALYGYTF	TGTGCCAGCAGCCCTCGACAGGCCCTCTATGGCTACACCTTC
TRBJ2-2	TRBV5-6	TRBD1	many	CASSFLGTGNTGELFF	TGTGCCAGCAGCTTCCTGGGGACAGGGAACACCGGGGAGCTGTTTTTT
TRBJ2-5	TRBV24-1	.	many	CATSDTKWEYQETQYF	TGTGCCACCAGTGATACGAAATGGGAGTACCAAGAGACCCAGTACTTC
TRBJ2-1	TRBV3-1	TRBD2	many	CASSQEFTSGDNEQFF	TGTGCCAGCAGCCAAGAGTTTACTAGCGGAGACAATGAGCAGTTCTTC
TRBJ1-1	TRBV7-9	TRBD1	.	CASKTTGGGYTEAFF	TGTGCCAGCAAGACGACAGGGGGCGGGTACACTGAAGCTTTCTTT
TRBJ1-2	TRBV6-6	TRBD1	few	CASSLNGQGGYTF	TGTGCCAGCAGTTTAAATGGACAGGGTGGCTACACCTTC
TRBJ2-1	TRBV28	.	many	CASSSRVRNEQFF	TGTGCCAGCAGTTCCAGGGTCCGCAATGAGCAGTTCTTC
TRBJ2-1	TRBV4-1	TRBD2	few	CASSLTQPGLAGVGEQFF	TGCGCCAGCAGCCTCACTCAACCGGGACTAGCGGGAGTTGGTGAGCAGTTCTTC